This T cell receptor (beta chain) came from a study of breast tumors, draining lymph nodes, adjacent tissues. CDR3 size: 12 residues. CDR1 is DFQATT, CDR2 SNEGSKA, per germline (reference sequence). V was pared by 7 bases and J by 4 bases, with 13 bases between. This clonotype was observed a few times. Its antigen remains unknown. Samples came from axillary lymph nodes draining the breast cancer. One entry per CDR3 protein results from TCRdb running MiXCR on the multiplex PCR reads. This repertoire shows 140,000 or so distinct CDR3 sequences, approximately 32% found once; its top ten account for around 2.3%. Regarding the study as a whole: Tumors had less TCR diversity than lymph nodes, more than nontumor tissue. Tumor and nontumor repertoires were significantly more similar in luminal-like than in basal-like breast cancer.

Sequenced input: axillary lymph node tissue. This sequence was found in a female donor with breast cancer. Some clones in this sample may be carry-over from other donors' samples. The genes are TRBV20-1 and TRBJ1-1, with D possibly being TRBD1 (5 bases). CDR3 DNA: TGCAGTGAACGACAGCCACGCACTGAAGCTTTCTTT. Its translation: CSERQPRTEAFF.